The next 32 T cell receptor beta chains were all read from a single sample in a study. Each CDR3 protein is one row after TCRdb ran MiXCR on the RT-PCR reads. Here the sample spans 550,000 to 750,000 distinct CDR3 sequences, approximately 15% being singletons. Material for sequencing was memory CD4+ T cells from blood. The receptor source for this set is a female donor in good health, serving as a healthy control.

This chain connects TRBV20-1 to TRBJ2-3; TRBD2 agrees at 9 bases. The CDR3 extends over 18 amino acids. In germline, CDR1 is DFQATT, CDR2 SNEGSKA (reference sequence). Unmatched junction bases numbered 16, after V lost 1 base and J lost 5 bases. This CDR3 is CSARARGGRVYYGDTQYF. CDR3 nucleotides: TGCAGTGCTAGAGCGCGGGGGGGCCGTGTTTATTACGGAGATACGCAGTATTTT.

This chain connects TRBV20-1 to TRBJ1-6, with a weak D call TRBD1 (5 bases). CDR1 and CDR2 (germline): DFQATT, SNEGSKA (reference sequence). The CDR3 has 15 amino acids. Trimming shortened V by 6 bases and J by 0 bases, and 12 bases separated the two germline ends. CDR3 DNA sequence: TGCAGTGCAACTGGGGGGGGCTCCTATAATTCACCCCTCCACTTT. It yields the protein CSATGGGSYNSPLHF.

This clonotype was counted many times. The chain employs TRBV12-3 or TRBV12-4 and TRBJ2-2, with 12 bases identical to TRBD2. The CDR3 is made up of 14 amino acids. The J segment lost 7 bases and the V segment lost 3 bases, leaving 0 bases of the junction unmatched. The CDR3, as DNA: TGTGCCAGCAGTTTGACTAGCGGGAGCGGGGAGCTGTTTTTT. Protein sequence: CASSLTSGSGELFF.

The V gene is TRBV3-1, the J gene TRBJ2-2; 11 bases are shared with TRBD2. The CDR3 is 17 residues long. Germline loops: CDR1 LGHDT, CDR2 YNNKEL (reference sequence). V lost 6 bases, J lost 4 bases, and 10 bases stayed unmatched. CDR3: CASRSLSGRAATGELFF. The CDR3 DNA is TGTGCCAGCAGATCCCTTAGCGGGAGGGCCGCCACCGGGGAGCTGTTTTTT.

The table lists this clonotype with many counts. V gene TRBV12-3 or TRBV12-4 combines with J gene TRBJ1-2, with no clear D. CDR3 length equals 14 residues. Deletions cut 5 bases from V and 4 bases from J, with 14 bases between. CDR3 sequence reads: CASSRAHKSYGYTF. CDR3 coding DNA: TGTGCCAGCAGTAGGGCACATAAATCCTATGGCTACACCTTC.

This clonotype showed up just a few times. The chain joins TRBV7-3 to TRBJ2-5, with 7 bases identical to TRBD1. Germline V gene sequence: CDR1 SGHTA, CDR2 FQGTGA. CDR3 length: 13 residues. Trimming took 5 bases from V and 4 from J; bases not matched to a gene: 4. The CDR3 DNA follows: TGTGCCAGCAGCGAAGGGGGCAGAGAGACCCAGTACTTC. It yields the protein CASSEGGRETQYF.

CDR3 sequence reads: CASTPQHRIHEQYF. The CDR3, as DNA: TGTGCCAGCACCCCGCAGCATAGAATCCACGAGCAGTACTTC. This chain links TRBV28 with TRBJ2-7; D gene uncertain. Trimming left V 7 bases short and J 5 bases short, with 18 bases between. The CDR3 spans 14 residues. The germline CDR1 and CDR2 sequences are MDHEN and SYDVKM. Based on the CDR3 plus reference TRBV28 and TRBJ2-7, the full variable domain is DVKVTQSSRYLVKRTGEKVFLECVQDMDHENMFWYRQDPGLGLRLIYFSYDVKMKEKGDIPEGYSVSREKKERFSLILESASTNQTSMYLCASTPQHRIHEQYFGPGTRLTVT.

The chain uses TRBV4-3 and TRBJ2-3; 8 nucleotides align to TRBD2. This CDR3 comprises 16 residues. V lost 0 bases and J lost 4; bases outside the gene matches: 6. Germline lookup yields CDR1 LGHNA and CDR2 YSLEER. The CDR3: CASSQEAGGGADTQYF. CDR3 nucleotide sequence: TGCGCCAGCAGCCAAGAGGCGGGAGGCGGGGCAGATACGCAGTATTTT.

J is TRBJ2-7 and V is TRBV20-1; 12 nucleotides match TRBD2. V trimming: 6 bases; J trimming: 4 bases; junction bases outside the gene matches: 7. Looked up from germline, CDR1 is DFQATT and CDR2 is SNEGSKA (reference sequence). This CDR3 has 14 amino acids. The CDR3 DNA is TGCAGTGCGCGTGGGACTAGCGGGCGGTACGAGCAGTACTTC. Its translation is CSARGTSGRYEQYF.

This clonotype was detected many times. The chain has TRBV7-2 and TRBJ2-5; 11 nucleotides agree with TRBD2. The CDR3 has 17 residues. The trim removed 1 base at V and 4 bases at J, leaving 8 bases unmatched. Per the germline V gene, CDR1 is SGHTA and CDR2 is FQGNSA. The chain's CDR3 is CASSLGWVSGGAETQYF. The CDR3 coding sequence is TGTGCCAGCAGCTTAGGATGGGTTAGCGGGGGGGCAGAGACCCAGTACTTC.

The chain recombines TRBV9 with TRBJ2-1, with D tentatively TRBD2 (6 bases). Between the trimmed V and J ends, which lost 4 bases and 10 bases, there was a span of 18 bases. Germline assignment: CDR1 SGDLS and CDR2 YYNGEE. The CDR3 loop spans 14 amino acids. CDR3 protein: CASSPGTVSYEQFF. CDR3 DNA: TGTGCCAGCAGCCCAGGGACTGTTTCCTACGAGCAGTTCTTC.

This clonotype was seen a few times. The chain uses TRBV5-1 and TRBJ1-2; a weak D match, TRBD1 (6 bases). Between the trimmed V and J ends, which lost 2 bases and 6 bases, there was a span of 17 bases. This CDR3 comprises 15 residues. The germline gives CDR1 SGHRS, CDR2 YFSETQ. The CDR3 reads CASSLQGLGRDGYTF. For the CDR3, the DNA is TGCGCCAGCAGCTTACAGGGCTTAGGGCGCGATGGCTACACCTTC.

This clonotype was seen repeatedly, ten times or more. The chain couples TRBV7-2 to TRBJ2-7; no definite D call. In germline, CDR1 is SGHTA, CDR2 FQGNSA. This CDR3 is 12 amino acids long. V was pared by 5 bases and J by 2 bases, with 7 bases between. CDR3 protein: CASSLHTYEQYF. The CDR3 DNA is TGTGCCAGCAGCCTCCACACCTACGAGCAGTACTTC.

The chain joins TRBV20-1 to TRBJ2-1; D remains ambiguous. Deletions cut 0 bases from V and 12 bases from J, with 24 bases between. Germline V gene data show CDR1 as DFQATT and CDR2 as SNEGSKA (reference sequence). CDR3 length: 16 amino acids. CDR3 protein: CSARDIRASLTDTQFF. As DNA, the CDR3 is TGCAGTGCTAGAGATATCCGGGCGTCCCTCACAGATACGCAGTTCTTC.

This clonotype was observed a handful of times. This chain joins TRBV6-6 and TRBJ1-2; perhaps TRBD1 as D (6 bases). The CDR3 totals 13 residues. Trimming left V 2 bases short and J 8 bases short, with 12 bases between. CDR1 is MNHNY and CDR2 is SVGAGI in the germline V gene (reference sequence). In DNA, the CDR3 is TGTGCCAGCAGTTACCCCTCTCAGGGGGGCTACACCTTC. Residues: CASSYPSQGGYTF.

This clonotype was seen only a few times. The chain recombines TRBV20-1 with TRBJ1-1; TRBD1 agrees at 8 bases. Looked up from germline, CDR1 is DFQATT and CDR2 is SNEGSKA (reference sequence). The CDR3 extends over 14 amino acids. J lost 4 bases, V lost 3 bases, and 7 bases had no gene match. The CDR3 nucleotides read TGCAGTGCTAGGAGAGGGACAGGACTCACTGAAGCTTTCTTT. Amino acid sequence: CSARRGTGLTEAFF.

The chain has TRBV9 and TRBJ1-6; D remains unclear. The CDR3 is made up of 14 amino acids. V lost 0 bases to trimming and J lost 5 bases, with 6 bases between them. The germline V gene has CDR1 SGDLS and CDR2 YYNGEE. The CDR3 coding sequence is TGTGCCAGCAGCGTAGGAACGAATAATTCACCCCTCCACTTT. Translation: CASSVGTNNSPLHF.

The chain links TRBV7-2 to TRBJ1-6, with D unresolved. The germline gives CDR1 SGHTA, CDR2 FQGNSA. Trimming left V 5 bases short and J 9 bases short, with 17 bases between. The CDR3 covers 15 residues. This chain's CDR3 is CASSPSWGGSSPLHF. CDR3 coding DNA: TGTGCCAGCAGCCCCTCTTGGGGTGGGAGTTCACCCCTCCACTTT.

The chain employs TRBV4-2 and TRBJ2-7, with a weak D call TRBD2 (6 bases). Germline values: CDR1 LGHNA, CDR2 YNFKEQ. CDR3 length: 15 residues. The V end lost 1 base, the J end lost 0 bases, and 10 bases lay between the germline ends. As DNA, the CDR3 is TGTGCCAGCAGCCAAGGACGGGAGCCCTCCTACGAGCAGTACTTC. The encoded protein is CASSQGREPSYEQYF.

To note about this clonotype: A much larger clone sits a single nucleotide away, making a read error possible. V is TRBV5-1 and J is TRBJ2-3; 8 bases line up with TRBD2. The CDR3 totals 16 residues. Germline CDR1 SGHRS, CDR2 YFSETQ. The CDR3 spells CACSLRGSGDTDTQYF. For the CDR3, the DNA is TGCGCCTGCAGCCTCCGAGGTAGCGGGGACACAGATACGCAGTATTTT.

The rearrangement links TRBV5-1 to TRBJ1-6; 8 bases agree with TRBD1. CDR3 length: 14 residues. CDR1 is SGHRS and CDR2 is YFSETQ in the germline V gene. The ends lost 3 bases at V and 7 bases at J; junction bases unmatched: 3. The chain's CDR3 is CASSWTGSNSPLHF. The CDR3, as DNA: TGCGCCAGCAGCTGGACAGGGTCGAATTCACCCCTCCACTTT. Based on the CDR3 plus reference TRBV5-1 and TRBJ1-6, the full variable domain is KAGVTQTPRYLIKTRGQQVTLSCSPISGHRSVSWYQQTPGQGLQFLFEYFSETQRNKGNFPGRFSGRQFSNSRSEMNVSTLELGDSALYLCASSWTGSNSPLHFGNGTRLTVT.

The table lists this clonotype with a few counts. The V call is TRBV5-1, the J call TRBJ2-1; weak D call: TRBD1 (7 bases). The V gene's germline CDR1 is SGHRS and CDR2 YFSETQ. The CDR3 sequence is 15 residues long. V was shortened by 2 bases and J by 5 bases, with 14 bases between the two germline ends. The CDR3 DNA reads TGCGCCAGCAGCTTCGAGACAGGGAGGAACAATGAGCAGTTCTTC. Residues: CASSFETGRNNEQFF.

J is TRBJ2-1 and V is TRBV7-2; perhaps TRBD1 as D (6 bases). With 5 bases removed from V and 7 bases from J, the gap between germline ends came to 12 bases. This CDR3 spans 13 amino acids. The germline V gene has CDR1 SGHTA and CDR2 FQGNSA. The CDR3 nucleotides are TGTGCCAGCAGCGGGACACTGGGGAATGAGCAGTTCTTC. As protein: CASSGTLGNEQFF.

This clonotype was seen ten or more times. V usage is TRBV4-3 and J usage is TRBJ2-4, with 9 bases identical to TRBD1. Germline-derived CDR1 and CDR2 are LGHNA and YSLEER. V lost 3 bases and J lost 8; bases outside the gene matches: 2. The CDR3 has 13 amino acids. CDR3 protein: CASSQGQGYIQYF. The CDR3 DNA is TGCGCCAGCAGCCAGGGACAGGGATACATTCAGTACTTC.

There are a few counts of this clonotype. V is TRBV10-3 and J is TRBJ1-6; D gene ambiguous. The CDR3 spans 15 residues. Trimming removed 7 bases from V and 7 bases from J, with 17 bases in between. Germline loops: CDR1 ENHRY, CDR2 SYGVKD. The CDR3 DNA reads TGTGCCATCACTTCTGGGCATGAGTCGAATTCACCCCTCCACTTT. Translating gives CAITSGHESNSPLHF.

This clonotype has a count of ten or more. V is TRBV20-1 and J is TRBJ2-5; TRBD1 might be the D (5 bases). V shed 4 bases and J shed 2 bases, with 11 bases lying between them. CDR3 length: 13 residues. The germline V gene has CDR1 DFQATT and CDR2 SNEGSKA (reference sequence). DNA for the CDR3: TGCAGTGCTATTTGGGGCCCTCAAGAGACCCAGTACTTC. Its protein is CSAIWGPQETQYF.

J is TRBJ1-3 and V is TRBV2; 7 bases are a match to TRBD1. V gave up 4 bases and J gave up 0 bases; unmatched junction bases: 6. CDR1 is SNHLY, CDR2 FYNNEI, per germline. CDR3 length equals 16 residues. The CDR3, as DNA: TGTGCCAGCAGTGCCTCAGGGGGATACTCTGGAAACACCATATATTTT. Protein product: CASSASGGYSGNTIYF.

This clonotype was picked up a small number of times. The gene calls are TRBV9 and TRBJ2-5; no firm D call. Trimming left V 0 bases short and J 0 bases short, with 9 bases between. CDR1 SGDLS and CDR2 YYNGEE come from the germline V gene. CDR3 length: 15 amino acids. The CDR3 here is CASSVGDWYQETQYF. As DNA, the CDR3 is TGTGCCAGCAGCGTAGGGGATTGGTACCAAGAGACCCAGTACTTC.

The J gene is TRBJ2-3, the V gene TRBV6-1; D remains unclear. Germline V gives CDR1 MNHNS, CDR2 SASEGT. The V end lost 3 bases, the J end lost 4 bases, and 8 bases lay between the germline ends. The CDR3 extends over 13 amino acids. CDR3: CASSDHPSDTQYF. CDR3 coding DNA: TGTGCCAGCAGTGACCATCCTTCAGATACGCAGTATTTT.

This clonotype was recorded many times. V gene TRBV4-3 combines with J gene TRBJ2-5; maybe TRBD2 (6 bases). Germline V gives CDR1 LGHNA, CDR2 YSLEER. This CDR3 has 14 amino acids. Trimming took off 1 base at V and 5 bases at J, with 11 bases between the two ends. The CDR3 loop reads CASSQARDSETQYF. CDR3 in DNA: TGCGCCAGCAGCCAAGCCCGGGACTCGGAGACCCAGTACTTC.

The rearrangement uses TRBV18 and TRBJ2-1; the match to TRBD2 covers 9 bases. This CDR3 spans 17 amino acids. The V and J ends lost 1 base and 2 bases, in that order; junction bases with no gene match: 6. Germline V CDR1 and CDR2: KGHSH, LQKENI. The CDR3 DNA reads TGTGCCAGCTCACCACAGGGGCTAGCGGGACCCTACAATGAGCAGTTCTTC. Protein: CASSPQGLAGPYNEQFF.

This clonotype has a count of ten or more. The chain has TRBV5-1 and TRBJ2-7, with 7 bases fitting TRBD1. Germline loops: CDR1 SGHRS, CDR2 YFSETQ. The junction had 7 bases not matched to a gene; V was cut back by 3 bases and J by 7 bases. The CDR3 consists of 13 residues. The CDR3 spells CASSWTGGREQYF. DNA for the CDR3: TGCGCCAGCAGCTGGACAGGTGGTAGGGAGCAGTACTTC.